One sample yielded the 15 T cell receptor beta chains listed below, sequenced in a study of cytomegalovirus exposure and HLA in healthy donors. The repertoire was sequenced with immunoSEQ multiplex PCR; TCRdb's copy has only in-frame clones and lacks some. The repertoire holds some 250,000 clones, with around 87% as singletons. Sequenced input: PBMCs. Every receptor here comes from a young woman in good health and CMV-seronegative.

The rearrangement uses TRBV28 and TRBJ2-7; D might be TRBD2 (7 bases). The V end lost 3 bases, the J end lost 4 bases, and 19 bases lay between the germline ends. This CDR3 contains 16 residues. Per the germline V gene, CDR1 is MDHEN and CDR2 is SYDVKM. In DNA form, the CDR3 reads TGTGCCAGCAGTTTTGGGGGGGCATCGGATGGATACGAGCAGTACTTC. It codes for CASSFGGASDGYEQYF.

The rearrangement joins TRBV5-1 to TRBJ2-7, with TRBD1 matching over 11 bases. The V segment lost 4 bases and the J segment 3 bases; nucleotides outside the gene matches: 3. The CDR3 has 14 residues. Germline V gene lookup returns CDR1 SGHRS and CDR2 YFSETQ. The CDR3 here is CASSPGTGGYEQYF. CDR3 nucleotide sequence: TGCGCCAGCAGCCCCGGGACAGGGGGCTACGAGCAGTACTTC. Drawing the rest from reference TRBV5-1 and TRBJ2-7, the complete variable domain is KAGVTQTPRYLIKTRGQQVTLSCSPISGHRSVSWYQQTPGQGLQFLFEYFSETQRNKGNFPGRFSGRQFSNSRSEMNVSTLELGDSALYLCASSPGTGGYEQYFGPGTRLTVT.

This chain joins TRBV7-9 and TRBJ1-2; D remains unclear. Trimming stripped 0 bases from V and 1 base from J, with 3 bases between. In germline, CDR1 is SEHNR, CDR2 FQNEAQ (reference sequence). The CDR3 extends over 13 amino acids. CDR3 protein: CASSLAVNYGYTF. CDR3 sequence (DNA): TGTGCCAGCAGCTTAGCCGTTAACTATGGCTACACCTTC.

This chain joins TRBV10-3 and TRBJ1-2; D gene uncertain. V lost 11 bases and J 7 bases, leaving 14 bases between the germline ends. CDR3 length equals 11 residues. CDR1 ENHRY and CDR2 SYGVKD come from the germline V gene. The CDR3 reads CAPRSSSGYTF. In nucleotides, the CDR3 is TGTGCCCCGAGGAGTAGTTCTGGCTACACCTTC.

This clone was detected only a few times. This chain links TRBV7-9 with TRBJ2-7, with D possibly matching TRBD1 (6 bases). The CDR3 covers 13 residues. Germline V gene sequence: CDR1 SEHNR, CDR2 FQNEAQ (reference sequence). V gave up 4 bases and J gave up 7 bases, with 14 bases separating them. This CDR3 reads CASSWDTGEEQYF. CDR3 nucleotide sequence: TGTGCCAGCAGCTGGGACACTGGTGAGGAGCAGTACTTC. Combining the CDR3 with reference TRBV7-9 and TRBJ2-7 gives the whole variable domain DTGVSQNPRHKITKRGQNVTFRCDPISEHNRLYWYRQTLGQGPEFLTYFQNEAQLEKSRLLSDRFSAERPKGSFSTLEIQRTEQGDSAMYLCASSWDTGEEQYFGPGTRLTVT.

The CDR3 DNA is TGCGCCAGCAGCCCTACTGACAGAGGCTACGAGCAGTACGTC. The encoded protein is CASSPTDRGYEQYV. The gene calls are TRBV5-1 and TRBJ2-7; D might be TRBD1 (5 bases). There are 14 residues in the CDR3. The germline V gene has CDR1 SGHRS and CDR2 YFSETQ. Trimming removed 4 bases at V and 3 bases at J, with 14 bases between.

In DNA form, the CDR3 reads TGTGCCAGCAGTGAGGTACACCATGAGCAGTTCTTC. Translation gives CASSEVHHEQFF. The gene calls are TRBV6-1 and TRBJ2-1; D gene uncertain. This CDR3 has 12 residues. Germline CDR1 is MNHNS and CDR2 is SASEGT. V was shortened by 3 bases and J by 8 bases, with 8 bases between the two germline ends.

V gene TRBV11-2 combines with J gene TRBJ1-6; a weak D match, TRBD1 (6 bases). Germline CDR1 is SGHAT and CDR2 is FQNNGV. The CDR3 contains 16 residues. V lost 1 base and J lost 9, with 16 bases in between. The CDR3 DNA reads TGTGCCAGCAGCTTAGCGGGGGGCGCGGGACCTTCACCCCTCCACTTT. It is translated as CASSLAGGAGPSPLHF.

This sequence joins TRBV5-4 and TRBJ1-2; TRBD1 aligns across 10 bases. The germline V gene has CDR1 SGHNT and CDR2 YYREEE (reference sequence). The CDR3 has 15 amino acids. The trim removed 0 bases at V and 8 bases at J, leaving 7 bases unmatched. CDR3 in DNA: TGTGCCAGCAGCTTGGTGGGACAGGGGATAAGGGGCTACACCTTC. Translated: CASSLVGQGIRGYTF.

This clone has just one count. This rearrangement joins TRBV19 to TRBJ1-5, with D perhaps matching TRBD1 (5 bases). The CDR3 spans 14 residues. Deletions cut 5 bases from V and 1 base from J, with 9 bases between. Germline CDR1 LNHDA, CDR2 SQIVND (reference sequence). The CDR3 is CASSLQGSNQPQHF. CDR3 sequence (DNA): TGTGCCAGTAGTCTCCAGGGAAGCAATCAGCCCCAGCATTTT.

The chain combines TRBV28 with TRBJ1-4; TRBD1 aligns across 8 bases. This CDR3 comprises 15 residues. Germline lookup yields CDR1 MDHEN and CDR2 SYDVKM. The V and J ends lost 6 bases and 3 bases, in that order; junction bases with no gene match: 6. CDR3 DNA sequence: TGTGCCAGCAGCCCTACAGGGGGACCTAATGAAAAACTGTTTTTT. Amino acid sequence: CASSPTGGPNEKLFF. The full variable domain, its missing parts supplied by reference TRBV28 and TRBJ1-4, is DVKVTQSSRYLVKRTGEKVFLECVQDMDHENMFWYRQDPGLGLRLIYFSYDVKMKEKGDIPEGYSVSREKKERFSLILESASTNQTSMYLCASSPTGGPNEKLFFGSGTQLSVL.

The chain has TRBV23-1 and TRBJ2-1; D is ambiguous. TRBV23-1 is classed as an ORF, of uncertain function. There are 15 residues in the CDR3. The V gene lost 1 base and the J gene lost 0 bases, with 7 bases spanning the gap. This chain's CDR3 is CASSQFPGSYNEQFF. The CDR3 DNA is TGCGCCAGCAGTCAATTCCCGGGCTCCTACAATGAGCAGTTCTTC.

The V and J genes are TRBV27 and TRBJ2-1; TRBD2 aligns across 8 bases. The CDR3 has 15 amino acids. Germline V gives CDR1 MNHEY, CDR2 SMNVEV (reference sequence). With 5 bases clipped from V and 8 bases from J, the junction kept 11 bases outside the gene matches. For the CDR3, the DNA is TGTGCCAGCAGTCCATTTTTCGGGGGGGATTATGAGCAGTTCTTC. Its protein product is CASSPFFGGDYEQFF.

The V call is TRBV20-1, the J call TRBJ2-4; D is undetermined. CDR1 and CDR2 from the germline V gene are DFQATT and SNEGSKA (reference sequence). Deletions cut 6 bases from V and 4 bases from J, with 7 bases between. This CDR3 has 11 amino acids. In nucleotides, the CDR3 is TGCAGTGCAGACAAGAAAAACATTCAGTACTTC. This codes for CSADKKNIQYF.

The chain uses TRBV10-2 and TRBJ2-5; 11 bases line up with TRBD2. Germline V gene data show CDR1 as WSHSY and CDR2 as SAAADI. The CDR3 spans 16 residues. The J segment lost 5 bases and the V segment lost 4 bases, leaving 9 bases of the junction unmatched. The CDR3 region has the DNA TGCGCCAGCAGTGGGAGTCCTAGCGGGGGGCGCGAGACCCAGTACTTC. Its protein is CASSGSPSGGRETQYF.